The 22 T cell receptor beta chains below all came from one sample that was sequenced in a study of blood T cell repertoires in COVID-19 (dated by TCRdb to 2019 to 2021). Library method: the immunoSEQ multiplex PCR assay. TCRdb holds this immuneACCESS table with in-frame rearrangements only. Some clones are missing; in checked studies, unresolved V genes explain under half, and the rest has no known cause. This sample holds about 190,000 clones; about 90% were observed only once. The ten top clones hold approximately 0.62% of the sample. Source material: peripheral blood. These receptors were obtained from a man aged 45-60 years with acute or convalescent COVID-19.

The chain couples TRBV2 to TRBJ1-1; possibly TRBD1 for D (5 bases). Trimming cost V 2 bases and J 3 bases, with 16 bases left between them. The CDR3 has 16 residues. The germline CDR1 and CDR2 sequences are SNHLY and FYNNEI. CDR3 bases: TGTGCCAGCAGTGAAAGGCGGGGGAGACGGGACACTGAAGCTTTCTTT. Translation gives CASSERRGRRDTEAFF.

The chain links TRBV28 to TRBJ1-3; TRBD1 aligns across 9 bases. The ends lost 3 bases at V and 2 bases at J; junction bases unmatched: 11. Germline V gives CDR1 MDHEN, CDR2 SYDVKM. The CDR3 loop spans 18 amino acids. The CDR3 region is CASSLGTTTGGTGNTIYF. CDR3 nucleotides: TGTGCCAGCAGTTTGGGGACAACGACAGGGGGAACTGGAAACACCATATATTTT.

The chain joins TRBV5-1 to TRBJ2-1; weak D call: TRBD2 (5 bases). Germline CDR1 SGHRS, CDR2 YFSETQ. The CDR3 is 16 residues long. Trimming took off 0 bases at V and 1 base at J, with 11 bases between the two ends. The DNA of the CDR3 is TGCGCCAGCAGCTTGGGGGGAGCCCGTTCCTACAATGAGCAGTTCTTC. It is translated as CASSLGGARSYNEQFF.

V is TRBV18 and J is TRBJ1-3, with 7 bases lining up with TRBD1. The CDR3 sequence is 17 residues long. Looked up from germline, CDR1 is KGHSH and CDR2 is LQKENI. The ends lost 2 bases at V and 1 base at J; junction bases unmatched: 8. Here the CDR3 DNA reads TGTGCCAGCTCACCAGACTACAGGGGAATGTCTGGAAACACCATATATTTT. Its protein product is CASSPDYRGMSGNTIYF. Based on the CDR3 plus reference TRBV18 and TRBJ1-3, the full variable domain is NAGVMQNPRHLVRRRGQEARLRCSPMKGHSHVYWYRQLPEEGLKFMVYLQKENIIDESGMPKERFSAEFPKEGPSILRIQQVVRGDSAAYFCASSPDYRGMSGNTIYFGEGSWLTVV.

V and J are TRBV24-1 and TRBJ2-1, with a possible D match to TRBD2 (5 bases). The CDR3 is made up of 16 amino acids. Germline V gene lookup returns CDR1 KGHDR and CDR2 SFDVKD. V was pared by 4 bases and J by 0 bases, with 12 bases between. CDR3 sequence reads: CATSDPMGSSYNEQFF. CDR3 bases: TGTGCCACCAGTGACCCGATGGGGAGCTCCTACAATGAGCAGTTCTTC.

The chain employs TRBV3-1 (or the pseudogene TRBV3-2) and TRBJ1-6; TRBD1 matches at 7 bases. The junction had 4 bases not matched to a gene; V was cut back by 1 base and J by 1 base. The CDR3 loop spans 17 amino acids. In germline, CDR1 is LGHDT, CDR2 YNNKEL (reference sequence). As DNA, the CDR3 is TGTGCCAGCAGCCAAGGCCGACAGGGATCCTATAATTCACCCCTCCACTTT. This gives the protein CASSQGRQGSYNSPLHF.

This chain joins TRBV11-3 and TRBJ2-3; 11 nucleotides align to TRBD2. The junction had 8 bases not matched to a gene; V was cut back by 5 bases and J by 4 bases. The CDR3 runs to 16 residues. Per the germline V gene, CDR1 is SGHNT and CDR2 is YENEEA. The CDR3 region has the DNA TGTGCCAGCAGCACCGGACTAGCGGGCCCCTCAGATACGCAGTATTTT. Translation: CASSTGLAGPSDTQYF.

The genes are TRBV10-3 and TRBJ1-1; D is unresolved. CDR3 length: 15 amino acids. Trimming took off 2 bases at V and 0 bases at J, with 10 bases between the two ends. Per the germline V gene, CDR1 is ENHRY and CDR2 is SYGVKD. CDR3 sequence: CAISEGLSLNTEAFF. The CDR3 DNA reads TGTGCCATCAGTGAGGGTCTGAGCCTGAACACTGAAGCTTTCTTT.

V usage is TRBV5-1 and J usage is TRBJ1-4, with 8 bases that match TRBD1. The CDR3 covers 14 residues. With 4 bases clipped from V and 6 bases from J, the junction kept 5 bases outside the gene matches. Per germline, CDR1 SGHRS and CDR2 YFSETQ. The CDR3 DNA reads as TGCGCCAGCAGCGCGACAGGGGTGGATGAAAAACTGTTTTTT. Translation gives CASSATGVDEKLFF.

V and J are TRBV12-3 or TRBV12-4 and TRBJ2-1; tentative D call: TRBD2 (7 bases). The CDR3 loop spans 11 amino acids. V gave up 8 bases and J gave up 9 bases, with 11 bases separating them. CDR3 DNA sequence: TGTGCCAGCCTGGGGGGGCGTGAGCAGTTCTTC. It codes for CASLGGREQFF.

J is TRBJ1-2 and V is TRBV27; D might be TRBD1 (5 bases). The V gene lost 0 bases and the J gene lost 4 bases, with 15 bases spanning the gap. The CDR3 has 16 residues. Germline lookup yields CDR1 MNHEY and CDR2 SMNVEV (reference sequence). The CDR3 sequence: CASSLSGVRQIYGYTF. The CDR3 DNA is TGTGCCAGCAGTTTATCAGGGGTGAGGCAGATCTATGGCTACACCTTC.

J is TRBJ1-1 and V is TRBV7-9, with TRBD1 as a possible D gene (5 bases). The CDR3 is 13 residues long. Deletions cut 5 bases from V and 1 base from J, with 8 bases between. Germline CDR1 and CDR2: SEHNR and FQNEAQ (reference sequence). CDR3 coding DNA: TGTGCCAGCAGCCTCACAGGGAACACTGAAGCTTTCTTT. Protein: CASSLTGNTEAFF.

The genes are TRBV7-2 and TRBJ1-2; 7 nucleotides match TRBD1. Germline V lookup: CDR1 SGHTA, CDR2 FQGNSA. V lost 1 base, J lost 4 bases, and 9 bases stayed unmatched. The CDR3 consists of 16 residues. This CDR3 reads CASSLVVGQGGYGYTF. CDR3 nucleotide sequence: TGTGCCAGCAGCTTAGTCGTAGGGCAGGGGGGCTATGGCTACACCTTC.

The chain employs TRBV27 and TRBJ1-6; TRBD1 might be the D (5 bases). The V and J ends lost 6 bases and 10 bases respectively, with 13 bases between them. CDR3 length: 13 residues. CDR1 is MNHEY, CDR2 SMNVEV, per germline (reference sequence). The DNA of the CDR3 is TGTGCCAGCAGACCCGACAGAATATCACCCCTCCACTTT. This codes for CASRPDRISPLHF.

The count of this clone is one. The chain has TRBV5-1 and TRBJ1-1; TRBD1 matches 7 bases. The CDR3 has 14 amino acids. Germline lookup yields CDR1 SGHRS and CDR2 YFSETQ. After removal of 1 base from V and 0 bases from J, the junction contained 0 bases not matched to a gene. CDR3 bases: TGCGCCAGCAGCTTGAGGGGGCTGAACACTGAAGCTTTCTTT. Its translation: CASSLRGLNTEAFF. The variable domain in full, with the rest retrieved from reference TRBV5-1 and TRBJ1-1, is KAGVTQTPRYLIKTRGQQVTLSCSPISGHRSVSWYQQTPGQGLQFLFEYFSETQRNKGNFPGRFSGRQFSNSRSEMNVSTLELGDSALYLCASSLRGLNTEAFFGQGTRLTVV.

This clone was counted only a few times. The V gene is TRBV28, the J gene TRBJ1-4; D is perhaps TRBD1 (5 bases). CDR1 is MDHEN and CDR2 is SYDVKM in the germline V gene. Deletions cut 5 bases from V and 0 bases from J, with 10 bases between. The CDR3 sequence is 15 residues long. CDR3 region: CASSPGGSTNEKLFF. The CDR3, as DNA: TGTGCCAGCAGTCCGGGGGGATCAACTAATGAAAAACTGTTTTTT.

V is TRBV5-4 and J is TRBJ1-4, with D maybe TRBD1 (6 bases). Trimming took 6 bases from V and 7 from J, leaving 19 bases between them. Germline CDR1 SGHNT, CDR2 YYREEE (reference sequence). The CDR3 spans 15 residues. Here the CDR3 reads CASNSNRALGEKLFF. As DNA, the CDR3 is TGTGCCAGCAACTCTAACAGGGCACTAGGTGAAAAACTGTTTTTT. Combining the CDR3 with reference TRBV5-4 and TRBJ1-4 gives the whole variable domain ETGVTQSPTHLIKTRGQQVTLRCSSQSGHNTVSWYQQALGQGPQFIFQYYREEENGRGNFPPRFSGLQFPNYSSELNVNALELDDSALYLCASNSNRALGEKLFFGSGTQLSVL.

Points on this clone: In the same sample, other DNA sequences code for this CDR3. The rearrangement links TRBV18 to TRBJ1-1; D ambiguous. The V gene's germline CDR1 is KGHSH and CDR2 LQKENI. Trimming shortened V by 3 bases and J by 5 bases, and 10 bases separated the two germline ends. The CDR3 spans 13 residues. CDR3 sequence reads: CASSPTGETEAFF. CDR3 DNA: TGTGCCAGCTCACCCACGGGTGAGACTGAAGCTTTCTTT. Supplemented by reference TRBV18 and TRBJ1-1, the full variable domain reads NAGVMQNPRHLVRRRGQEARLRCSPMKGHSHVYWYRQLPEEGLKFMVYLQKENIIDESGMPKERFSAEFPKEGPSILRIQQVVRGDSAAYFCASSPTGETEAFFGQGTRLTVV.

The chain's CDR3 is CASSLDAGLGYTF. The CDR3 DNA is TGTGCCAGCAGCTTAGACGCAGGGCTTGGCTACACCTTC. V gene TRBV7-3 combines with J gene TRBJ1-2, with TRBD1 as a possible D gene (5 bases). Trimming removed 2 bases from V and 7 bases from J, with 11 bases in between. Germline V gene lookup returns CDR1 SGHTA and CDR2 FQGTGA. The CDR3 loop spans 13 amino acids.

J is TRBJ2-1 and V is TRBV5-1; TRBD2 matches at 11 bases. CDR1 and CDR2 (germline): SGHRS, YFSETQ. V lost 4 bases, J lost 7 bases, and 7 bases stayed unmatched. CDR3 size: 15 residues. The CDR3 here is CASSALAGGGNEQFF. CDR3 bases: TGCGCCAGCAGCGCCCTAGCGGGAGGTGGTAATGAGCAGTTCTTC. The full variable domain, its missing parts supplied by reference TRBV5-1 and TRBJ2-1, is KAGVTQTPRYLIKTRGQQVTLSCSPISGHRSVSWYQQTPGQGLQFLFEYFSETQRNKGNFPGRFSGRQFSNSRSEMNVSTLELGDSALYLCASSALAGGGNEQFFGPGTRLTVL.

Only a few counts were recorded for this clone. The gene calls are TRBV28 and TRBJ1-2, with D unclear. Deletions cut 8 bases from V and 4 bases from J, with 14 bases between. This CDR3 comprises 13 residues. The V gene's germline CDR1 is MDHEN and CDR2 SYDVKM. DNA for the CDR3: TGTGCCAGCGCCTCCGTAAGCCGCTATGGCTACACCTTC. The encoded protein is CASASVSRYGYTF.

The chain carries TRBV7-8 and TRBJ1-5; 7 bases align to TRBD1. This CDR3 contains 14 residues. V gave up 2 bases and J gave up 7 bases; unmatched junction bases: 5. Germline V lookup: CDR1 SGHVS, CDR2 FQNEAQ. CDR3 sequence reads: CASSLLQGIQPQHF. In DNA, the CDR3 is TGTGCCAGCAGCTTATTACAGGGGATCCAGCCCCAGCATTTT.